The rows below give T cell receptor beta chains drawn from one sample of a study of cytomegalovirus exposure and HLA in healthy donors. The method was immunoSEQ multiplex PCR; TCRdb's version includes in-frame clones alone and lacks a portion of them. The sample has a few hundred thousand clones; around 83% are singletons. Specimen: PBMCs. These receptors were collected from a woman aged 45-65 years in good health and CMV-seropositive. CDR3s include the opening cysteine and the closing phenylalanine or tryptophan. Each record gives: J gene, D gene, clone size, V gene, CDR3 protein, CDR3 DNA. D genes are given only for firm matches. Clone size is given for some rows only: seen once, a few or many times, or a class if the clone is expanded.

J gene: TRBJ2-1
D gene: TRBD1
clone size: -
V gene: TRBV5-4
CDR3 protein: CASSSGTGNAFNEQFF
CDR3 DNA: TGTGCCAGCAGCTCGGGGACAGGGAACGCGTTTAATGAGCAGTTCTTC

J gene: TRBJ1-5
D gene: TRBD1
clone size: few
V gene: TRBV2
CDR3 protein: CASRYRDRNQPQHF
CDR3 DNA: TGTGCCAGCCGGTACCGGGACAGGAATCAGCCCCAGCATTTT

J gene: TRBJ1-2
D gene: -
clone size: once
V gene: TRBV5-1
CDR3 protein: CASSLEATNYGYTF
CDR3 DNA: TGCGCCAGCAGCTTGGAAGCGACGAACTATGGCTACACCTTC

J gene: TRBJ2-3
D gene: TRBD1
clone size: -
V gene: TRBV4-1
CDR3 protein: CASSQDAGGAADTQYF
CDR3 DNA: TGCGCCAGCAGCCAAGATGCAGGGGGCGCGGCAGATACGCAGTATTTT

J gene: TRBJ2-7
D gene: TRBD1
clone size: -
V gene: TRBV4-1
CDR3 protein: CASSSTGNSYEQYF
CDR3 DNA: TGCGCCAGCAGCTCGACAGGGAACTCCTACGAGCAGTACTTC

J gene: TRBJ2-6
D gene: -
clone size: -
V gene: TRBV11-1
CDR3 protein: CASSNKDISGANVLTF
CDR3 DNA: TGTGCCAGCAGCAATAAGGACATCTCTGGGGCCAACGTCCTGACTTTC

J gene: TRBJ2-7
D gene: -
clone size: -
V gene: TRBV7-9
CDR3 protein: CASIADTAYEQYF
CDR3 DNA: TGTGCCAGCATCGCTGACACAGCCTACGAGCAGTACTTC

J gene: TRBJ1-5
D gene: -
clone size: -
V gene: TRBV6-6
CDR3 protein: CASSRGSGQPQHF
CDR3 DNA: TGTGCCAGCAGTAGGGGTTCGGGTCAGCCCCAGCATTTT

J gene: TRBJ2-2
D gene: -
clone size: -
V gene: TRBV5-1
CDR3 protein: CASIDQISEETGELFF
CDR3 DNA: TGCGCCAGCATCGACCAAATAAGCGAGGAGACCGGGGAGCTGTTTTTT

J gene: TRBJ1-1
D gene: -
clone size: -
V gene: TRBV30
CDR3 protein: CAWSFDTNTEAFF
CDR3 DNA: TGTGCCTGGAGTTTCGACACGAACACTGAAGCTTTCTTT

J gene: TRBJ2-5
D gene: TRBD2
clone size: -
V gene: TRBV5-4
CDR3 protein: CASSSLAGTIKETQYF
CDR3 DNA: TGTGCCAGCAGCTCGCTAGCGGGGACTATAAAAGAGACCCAGTACTTC

J gene: TRBJ1-2
D gene: -
clone size: -
V gene: TRBV7-8
CDR3 protein: CASSLYDSRDGYTF
CDR3 DNA: TGTGCCAGCAGCTTATACGACTCCAGGGATGGCTACACCTTC

J gene: TRBJ2-5
D gene: TRBD1
clone size: -
V gene: TRBV19
CDR3 protein: CASSRDRGIQETQYF
CDR3 DNA: TGTGCCAGTAGTAGGGACAGGGGGATTCAAGAGACCCAGTACTTC

J gene: TRBJ2-1
D gene: -
clone size: few
V gene: TRBV7-8
CDR3 protein: CASSLELAYNEQFF
CDR3 DNA: TGTGCCAGCAGCTTAGAATTAGCTTACAATGAGCAGTTCTTC